This is a list of T cell receptor beta chains from one sample in a study of blood T cell repertoires in COVID-19. TCRdb's copy holds only in-frame clones and misses some; the assay was immunoSEQ multiplex PCR. The table records more than 200,000 clones, 65% to 90% of them present only once. The sample comprised peripheral blood. The source is a man in his forties or fifties with COVID-19, enrolled during active disease. CDR3s include the opening cysteine and the closing phenylalanine or tryptophan. The order of the fields is V gene, D gene, clone size, J gene, CDR3 DNA, CDR3 protein. A D gene is named only where the DNA matches it firmly. Some rows have no size entry. The others give once, few or many, or a class for an expanded clone.

>TRBV2|-|few|TRBJ1-1
TGTGCCAGCAGTGACAGGGAGGGAACTGAAGCTTTCTTT
CASSDREGTEAFF
>TRBV5-4|TRBD1|once|TRBJ2-1
TGTGCCAGCAGCCCGGCGTCGGGACAGGGGCAATACAATGAGCAGTTCTTC
CASSPASGQGQYNEQFF
>TRBV2|-|-|TRBJ1-1
TGTGCCAGCAGTGTACAGGGGAACACTGAAGCTTTCTTT
CASSVQGNTEAFF
>TRBV7-2|-|-|TRBJ1-2
TGTGCCAGCAGCGACTATTCGGGGGGGCGAGTAACCGGCTACACCTTC
CASSDYSGGRVTGYTF
>TRBV15|-|-|TRBJ1-4
TGTGCCACCAGCAGACACTCCGCAACTAATGAAAAACTGTTTTTT
CATSRHSATNEKLFF
>TRBV7-9|-|-|TRBJ1-3
TGTGCCAGCAGCGCAGGTTTGGGTTCGCGAAACACCATATATTTT
CASSAGLGSRNTIYF
>TRBV11-2|TRBD1|-|TRBJ1-1
TGTGCCAGCAGCTTAGATCTTCAGGGGGAGGCTTTCTTT
CASSLDLQGEAFF
>TRBV7-9|TRBD2|-|TRBJ2-5
TGTGCCAGCAGCCCCCGGGGGGGGGCGCAGTACCAAGAGACCCAGTACTTC
CASSPRGGAQYQETQYF
>TRBV30|-|-|TRBJ2-1
TGTGCCTGGGCCAAAGCCGACTCCTACAATGAGCAGTTCTTC
CAWAKADSYNEQFF
>TRBV29-1|-|once|TRBJ1-1
TGCAGCGTCGGGGAAACCCAGAGTAACACTGAAGCTTTCTTT
CSVGETQSNTEAFF
>TRBV3-1/TRBV3-2|TRBD1|few|TRBJ1-5
TGTGCCAGCAGCCAAGAGGAAGGGGGCAGGAATCAGCCCCAGCATTTT
CASSQEEGGRNQPQHF
>TRBV27|TRBD2|-|TRBJ2-1
TGTGCCAGCAGTTCTAGCGGGAGGGGTATGGGGTCCTACAATGAGCAGTTCTTC
CASSSSGRGMGSYNEQFF
>TRBV5-1|-|-|TRBJ1-5
TGCGCCAGCAGCTTAGGGGTGGATAGCAATCAGCCCCAGCATTTT
CASSLGVDSNQPQHF
>TRBV7-2|TRBD2|-|TRBJ2-7
TGTGCCAGCAGCGAAGCGGGGGGTGCCTACGAGCAGTACTTC
CASSEAGGAYEQYF
>TRBV5-1|TRBD2|-|TRBJ2-7
TGCGCCAGCAGCTTGATTAGCGGGGGGGCGGAGCAGTACTTC
CASSLISGGAEQYF
>TRBV6-5|TRBD1|-|TRBJ1-5
TGTGCCAGCGGGACAGGGTATGATCAGCCCCAGCATTTT
CASGTGYDQPQHF
>TRBV24-1|TRBD2|-|TRBJ2-2
TGTGCCACCAGTGATCCTGGACTAGCGTACGCCGGGGAGCTGTTTTTT
CATSDPGLAYAGELFF
>TRBV19|TRBD1|-|TRBJ2-2
TGTGCCAGCGGATACCGGGACAGGGGAGGGACCGGGGAGCTGTTTTTT
CASGYRDRGGTGELFF
>TRBV10-3|-|few|TRBJ1-5
TGTGCCATCAGTGAGAACAGGGCCAGCAATCAGCCCCAGCATTTT
CAISENRASNQPQHF
>TRBV10-2|-|once|TRBJ1-5
TGCGCCAGCGGGCCCGGGGGGGTAAATCAGCCCCAGCATTTT
CASGPGGVNQPQHF
>TRBV7-9|TRBD2|-|TRBJ2-1
TGTGCCAGCAGCTTAGAAGGACTAGCGGGAAGTGAGCAGTTCTTC
CASSLEGLAGSEQFF
>TRBV19|TRBD2|few|TRBJ2-7
TGTGCCAGTAGTATCGCCAGCGGGGGATCTTCCGAGCAGTACTTC
CASSIASGGSSEQYF